These T cell receptor beta chains were read from a single sample in a study of blood T cells in healthy people across ages. TCRdb re-called the 5' RACE reads through MiXCR, storing one row per CDR3 protein. This table has around 700,000 distinct CDR3 sequences, 25% appearing once. In addition, the sample was reused for a study of T cells of mothers and their children.

The sequenced material came from blood. All receptors derive from a boy under 18 in good health. CDR3s leave out the opening cysteine and the closing phenylalanine or tryptophan. The order of the fields is CDR3 length, D gene, V gene, CDR3 protein. The D gene is left open where the match is weak.

len: 9; d_gene: NA; v_gene: TRBV20-1; CDR3aa: SSQGAYGYT
len: 14; d_gene: TRBD2; v_gene: TRBV7-2; CDR3aa: ASSETSGGALETQY
len: 12; d_gene: NA; v_gene: TRBV7-6; CDR3aa: ASIRTRGGDEQF
len: 13; d_gene: NA; v_gene: TRBV20-1; CDR3aa: SARVGTQQNSPLH
len: 11; d_gene: NA; v_gene: TRBV7-8; CDR3aa: ASSSLKYNEQF
len: 15; d_gene: TRBD1; v_gene: TRBV11-1; CDR3aa: ASSFRGGQGERTEAF
len: 14; d_gene: NA; v_gene: TRBV9; CDR3aa: ASTITGSGEGETQY
len: 11; d_gene: NA; v_gene: TRBV12-3/TRBV12-4; CDR3aa: ASTTSTGTEAF
len: 11; d_gene: NA; v_gene: TRBV29-1; CDR3aa: SVARRLDTEAF
len: 13; d_gene: TRBD2; v_gene: TRBV28; CDR3aa: ASSGGSTNTGELF